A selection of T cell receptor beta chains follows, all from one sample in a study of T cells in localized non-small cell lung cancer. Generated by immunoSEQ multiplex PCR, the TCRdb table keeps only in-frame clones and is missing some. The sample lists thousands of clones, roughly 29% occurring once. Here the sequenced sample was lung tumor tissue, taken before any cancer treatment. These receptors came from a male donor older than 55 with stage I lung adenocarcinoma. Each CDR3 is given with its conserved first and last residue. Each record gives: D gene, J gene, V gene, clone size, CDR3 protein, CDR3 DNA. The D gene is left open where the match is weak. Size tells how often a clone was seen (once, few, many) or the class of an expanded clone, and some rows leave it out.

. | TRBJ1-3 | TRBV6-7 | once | CASTPRGQGLSGNTIYF | TGTGCCAGCACCCCCCGGGGGCAGGGCCTCTCTGGAAACACCATATATTTT
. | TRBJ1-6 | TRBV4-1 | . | CASSQDLGGTNSPLHF | TGCGCCAGCAGCCAAGATCTTGGGGGGACGAATTCACCCCTCCACTTT
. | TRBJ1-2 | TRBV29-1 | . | CSGRGYDYGYTF | TGCAGCGGCAGGGGATACGACTATGGCTACACCTTC
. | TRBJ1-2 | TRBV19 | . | CATSDTYYGYTF | TGTGCCACTTCGGACACTTACTATGGCTACACCTTC
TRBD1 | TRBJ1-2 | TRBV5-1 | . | CASSWTGTANYGYTF | TGCGCCAGCAGCTGGACAGGCACTGCTAACTATGGCTACACCTTC
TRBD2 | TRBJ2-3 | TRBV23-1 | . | CASSQPTDWSGEGFTDTQYF | TGCGCCAGCAGTCAACCTACGGATTGGAGCGGGGAGGGGTTCACAGATACGCAGTATTTT
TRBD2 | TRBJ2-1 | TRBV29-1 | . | CSVAGDLNNEQFF | TGCAGCGTAGCGGGGGACCTTAACAATGAGCAGTTCTTC
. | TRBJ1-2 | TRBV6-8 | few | CASSYVGNGYTF | TGTGCCAGCAGTTACGTGGGGAATGGCTACACCTTC
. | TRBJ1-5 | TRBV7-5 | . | CASSLTGQSNQPQHF | TGTGCCAGCAGCTTAACGGGACAGAGCAATCAGCCCCAGCATTTT
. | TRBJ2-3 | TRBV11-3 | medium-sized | CASSLSTIGDTQYF | TGTGCCAGCAGCTTGTCTACTATAGGAGATACGCAGTATTTT
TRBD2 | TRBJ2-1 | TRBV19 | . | CASSPPGGVGNYNEQFF | TGTGCCAGTAGTCCCCCGGGGGGTGTGGGGAACTACAATGAGCAGTTCTTC
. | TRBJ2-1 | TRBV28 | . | CASIPSLRRGQFF | TGTGCCAGCATCCCTAGCCTGAGGCGGGGGCAGTTCTTC
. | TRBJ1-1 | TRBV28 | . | CASSRPSNGGGTEAFF | TGTGCCAGCAGTCGACCCTCCAATGGGGGTGGCACTGAAGCTTTCTTT
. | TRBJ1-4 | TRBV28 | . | CASSLSRVIGEKLFF | TGTGCCAGCAGTTTATCCAGGGTGATCGGTGAAAAACTGTTTTTT
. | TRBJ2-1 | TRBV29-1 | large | CSVEVPDSSPLDNEQFF | TGCAGCGTTGAAGTTCCGGACAGCTCGCCCCTCGACAATGAGCAGTTCTTC
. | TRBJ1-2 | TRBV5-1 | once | CASSALIGGSSGYTF | TGCGCCAGCAGTGCCTTAATCGGGGGAAGTTCTGGCTACACCTTC
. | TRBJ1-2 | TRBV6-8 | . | CASSYGGGRVWNYGYTF | TGTGCCAGCAGTTACGGGGGCGGAAGAGTGTGGAACTATGGCTACACCTTC
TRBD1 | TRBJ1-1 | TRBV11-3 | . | CASSLVQGATEAFF | TGTGCCAGCAGCTTAGTTCAGGGGGCAACTGAAGCTTTCTTT
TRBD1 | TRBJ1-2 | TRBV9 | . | CASSEGQGPYGYTF | TGTGCCAGCAGTGAGGGACAGGGGCCCTATGGCTACACCTTC
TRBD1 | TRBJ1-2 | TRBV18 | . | CASSSTGQGVYTF | TGTGCCAGCTCGTCCACGGGACAGGGGGTTTACACCTTC
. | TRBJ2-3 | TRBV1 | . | CASSAGTGTSTDTQYF | TGCGCCAGCAGCGCCGGGACAGGGACTAGCACAGATACGCAGTATTTT
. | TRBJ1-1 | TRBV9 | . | CASSATSNTEAFF | TGTGCCAGCAGCGCCACATCGAACACTGAAGCTTTCTTT
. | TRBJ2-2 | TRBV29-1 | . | CSVAEVSNTGELFF | TGCAGCGTTGCAGAAGTCTCGAACACCGGGGAGCTGTTTTTT
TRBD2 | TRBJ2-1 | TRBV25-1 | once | CASGGLAGYNEQFF | TGTGCCAGCGGAGGACTAGCGGGATACAATGAGCAGTTCTTC
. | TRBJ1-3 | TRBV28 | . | CASSLTGYSGNTIYF | TGTGCCAGCAGTTTAACAGGGTACTCAGGAAACACCATATATTTT
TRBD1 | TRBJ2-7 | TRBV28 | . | CASSNTGTGTYEQYF | TGTGCCAGCAGCAATACCGGGACAGGGACCTACGAGCAGTACTTC
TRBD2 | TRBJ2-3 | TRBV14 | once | CASSRISGGTLDTQYF | TGTGCCAGCAGCCGAATTAGCGGGGGAACCCTAGATACGCAGTATTTT
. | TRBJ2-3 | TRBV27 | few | CASKGWVADTQYF | TGTGCCAGCAAGGGGTGGGTTGCAGATACGCAGTATTTT
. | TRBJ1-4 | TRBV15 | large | CATSRDGAGVREKLFF | TGTGCCACCAGCAGAGATGGGGCAGGGGTACGGGAAAAACTGTTTTTT
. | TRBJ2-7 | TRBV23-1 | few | CASSQGGWGYEQYF | TGCGCCAGCAGCCAAGGGGGGTGGGGTTACGAGCAGTACTTC
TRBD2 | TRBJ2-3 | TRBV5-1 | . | CASSSSGSGDTQYF | TGCGCCAGCAGCTCTAGCGGGAGTGGAGATACGCAGTATTTT
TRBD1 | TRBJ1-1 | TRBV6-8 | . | CASSYGIGGAWNTEAFF | TGTGCCAGCAGTTACGGGATAGGGGGCGCTTGGAACACTGAAGCTTTCTTT
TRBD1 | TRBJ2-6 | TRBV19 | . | CASSRTGAGGANVLTF | TGTGCCAGTAGCCGGACAGGGGCGGGTGGGGCCAACGTCCTGACTTTC
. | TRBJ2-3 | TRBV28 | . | CASRSSTDTQYF | TGTGCCAGCCGCTCTAGCACAGATACGCAGTATTTT
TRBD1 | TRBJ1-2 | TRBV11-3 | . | CASSFGTGPTSYGYTF | TGTGCCAGCAGCTTCGGGACAGGGCCCACTTCCTATGGCTACACCTTC
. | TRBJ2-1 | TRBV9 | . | CASNYYLGNEQFF | TGTGCCAGCAATTACTATCTCGGGAATGAGCAGTTCTTC
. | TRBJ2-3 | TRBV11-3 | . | CASSFQGPSTDTQYF | TGTGCCAGCAGCTTTCAGGGACCGAGCACAGATACGCAGTATTTT
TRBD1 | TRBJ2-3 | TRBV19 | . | CASSFGTAKGADTQYF | TGTGCCAGTAGCTTCGGGACAGCCAAGGGCGCAGATACGCAGTATTTT
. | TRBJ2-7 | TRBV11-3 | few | CASSLEGQGIYEQYF | TGTGCCAGCAGCTTAGAGGGGCAGGGGATCTACGAGCAGTACTTC
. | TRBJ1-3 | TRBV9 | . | CASSVLGGTNTIYF | TGTGCCAGCAGCGTCCTCGGGGGCACAAACACCATATATTTT
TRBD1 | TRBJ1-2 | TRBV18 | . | CASSPPGQAGFGYTF | TGTGCCAGCTCACCCCCCGGACAGGCCGGGTTTGGCTACACCTTC
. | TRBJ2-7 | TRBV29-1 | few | CSVARGPYEQYF | TGCAGCGTTGCCAGGGGCCCCTACGAGCAGTACTTC
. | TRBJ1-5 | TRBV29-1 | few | CSVRTGNQPQHF | TGCAGCGTTCGGACAGGCAATCAGCCCCAGCATTTT
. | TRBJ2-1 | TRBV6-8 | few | CASSYSAGNNEQFF | TGTGCCAGCAGTTACTCGGCGGGGAACAATGAGCAGTTCTTC
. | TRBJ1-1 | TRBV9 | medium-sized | CASSVGQDTEAFF | TGTGCCAGCAGCGTAGGACAGGACACTGAAGCTTTCTTT
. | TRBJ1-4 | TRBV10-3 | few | CAISESDSTNEKLFF | TGTGCCATCAGTGAGTCGGATTCAACTAATGAAAAACTGTTTTTT
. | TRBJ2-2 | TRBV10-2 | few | CASSQSASAGELFF | TGCGCCAGCAGCCAGTCCGCCAGCGCCGGGGAGCTGTTTTTT
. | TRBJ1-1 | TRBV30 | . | CAWKRHPNTEAFF | TGTGCCTGGAAGCGACACCCGAACACTGAAGCTTTCTTT
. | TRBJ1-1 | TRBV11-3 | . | CASSPRGTRRDTEAFF | TGTGCCAGCAGCCCGCGGGGGACCCGCCGGGACACTGAAGCTTTCTTT